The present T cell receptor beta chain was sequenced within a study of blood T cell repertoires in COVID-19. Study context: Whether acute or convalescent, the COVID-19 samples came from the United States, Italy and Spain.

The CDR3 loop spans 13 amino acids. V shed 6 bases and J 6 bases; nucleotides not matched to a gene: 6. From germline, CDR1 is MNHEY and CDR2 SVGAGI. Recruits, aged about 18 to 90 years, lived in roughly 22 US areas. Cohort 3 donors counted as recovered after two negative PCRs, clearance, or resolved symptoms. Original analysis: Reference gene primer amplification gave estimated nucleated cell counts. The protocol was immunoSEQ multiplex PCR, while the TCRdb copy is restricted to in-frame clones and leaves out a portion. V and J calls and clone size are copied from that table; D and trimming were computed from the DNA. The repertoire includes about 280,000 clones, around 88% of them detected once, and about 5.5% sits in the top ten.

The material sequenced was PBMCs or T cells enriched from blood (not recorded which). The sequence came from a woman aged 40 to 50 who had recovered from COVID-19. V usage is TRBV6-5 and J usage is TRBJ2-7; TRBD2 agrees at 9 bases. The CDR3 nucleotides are TGTGCCAGCAGCTCGGGACTAGCTGCCGAGCAGTACTTC. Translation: CASSSGLAAEQYF.